The 23 T cell receptor beta chains below all came from one sample that was sequenced in a study of CD8+ T cells in alopecia areata. After isolation, RNA underwent reverse transcription to generate cDNA as the sequencing template. Profiling relied on immunoSEQ multiplex PCR, and the TCRdb table lists in-frame clones only, not all of them. Among about 190,000 clones, 64% were seen once, and the ten largest hold around 4%. Treatment here: oral pan-JAK inhibitor, 5-10 mg twice daily. The source material was CD4+ T cells sorted from blood, sampled at week 4, from a patient treated with tofacitinib. These receptors all come from a human donor with alopecia areata.

This sequence joins TRBV29-1 and TRBJ2-1, with 7 bases that match TRBD2. The length of the CDR3 is 12 residues. V shed 4 bases and J 7 bases; nucleotides not matched to a gene: 4. Germline values: CDR1 SQVTM, CDR2 ANQGSEA. The DNA of the CDR3 is TGCAGCGTTGCGCCCGGGGGGAATGAGCAGTTCTTC. Translating gives CSVAPGGNEQFF.

This chain links TRBV30 with TRBJ1-1, with TRBD1 as a possible D gene (6 bases). The ends were cut back, 6 bases at V and 5 bases at J, with 16 bases in the middle. The germline V gene encodes CDR1 GTSNPN and CDR2 SVGIG (reference sequence). This CDR3 is 13 amino acids long. CDR3 DNA: TGTGCCTGTACCTCAGGGGTTTGGACTGAAGCTTTCTTT. Amino acids: CACTSGVWTEAFF.

This clone was seen a few times. This sequence joins TRBV5-1 and TRBJ1-6; 9 nucleotides align to TRBD1. CDR1 is SGHRS and CDR2 is YFSETQ in the germline V gene. CDR3 length equals 15 residues. The junction had 6 bases not matched to a gene; V was cut back by 4 bases and J by 7 bases. CDR3 sequence (DNA): TGCGCCAGCAGCGGCAACAGGGGGCGGAATTCACCCCTCCACTTT. Translation gives CASSGNRGRNSPLHF.

The CDR3 DNA is TGTGCCTGGAGTGTACAGGCGACAACTAATGAAAAACTGTTTTTT. It encodes CAWSVQATTNEKLFF. The rearrangement uses TRBV30 and TRBJ1-4, with TRBD1 as a possible D gene (5 bases). This CDR3 contains 15 residues. V shed 0 bases and J shed 0 bases, with 8 bases lying between them. The germline CDR1 and CDR2 sequences are GTSNPN and SVGIG (reference sequence).

In regard to this clone: This specimen includes other DNA sequences encoding the same CDR3. V gene TRBV7-8 combines with J gene TRBJ2-7; no clear D. The CDR3 contains 14 residues. Germline V CDR1 and CDR2: SGHVS, FQNEAQ. Trimming cost V 1 base and J 2 bases, with 9 bases left between them. The CDR3 loop reads CASSLGPTAYEQYF. The CDR3, as DNA: TGTGCCAGCAGCTTAGGACCTACCGCCTACGAGCAGTACTTC.

J is TRBJ1-1 and V is TRBV27; a possible D gene is TRBD1 (5 bases). V was shortened by 3 bases and J by 1 base, with 12 bases between the two germline ends. CDR1 and CDR2 (germline): MNHEY, SMNVEV (reference sequence). The CDR3 length is 15 residues. CDR3 loop: CASSFLGTANTEAFF. The CDR3 DNA reads as TGTGCCAGCAGTTTCCTAGGGACGGCGAACACTGAAGCTTTCTTT.

V gene TRBV27 combines with J gene TRBJ2-2, with 10 nucleotides matching TRBD1. This CDR3 is built from 16 residues. The trim removed 5 bases at V and 6 bases at J, leaving 9 bases unmatched. Germline V gives CDR1 MNHEY, CDR2 SMNVEV (reference sequence). The CDR3 nucleotides read TGTGCCAGCAGTGTAGACCTGACAGGGGGCTCCGGGGAGCTGTTTTTT. Translated: CASSVDLTGGSGELFF.

The rearrangement uses TRBV9 and TRBJ2-2; D unresolved. The V and J ends lost 4 bases and 6 bases respectively, with 7 bases between them. The germline gives CDR1 SGDLS, CDR2 YYNGEE. The CDR3 has 12 residues. The CDR3 bases are TGTGCCAGCAGCTATATAGCCGGGGAGCTGTTTTTT. This translates into CASSYIAGELFF.

The rearrangement links TRBV29-1 to TRBJ2-5; D remains ambiguous. The ends were cut back, 3 bases at V and 2 bases at J, with 7 bases in the middle. CDR3 length equals 12 residues. The germline V gene encodes CDR1 SQVTM and CDR2 ANQGSEA. The chain's CDR3 is CSVERQQETQYF. The CDR3 coding sequence is TGCAGCGTTGAGAGGCAGCAAGAGACCCAGTACTTC.

The chain joins TRBV7-9 to TRBJ2-5, with a weak D call TRBD1 (5 bases). The V gene's germline CDR1 is SEHNR and CDR2 FQNEAQ (reference sequence). Between the trimmed V and J ends, which lost 4 bases and 5 bases, there was a span of 14 bases. CDR3 size: 14 residues. The CDR3 is CASSSDRQGETQYF. DNA for the CDR3: TGTGCCAGCAGCTCCGACCGCCAGGGTGAGACCCAGTACTTC. The whole variable domain, remainder taken from reference TRBV7-9 and TRBJ2-5, is DTGVSQNPRHKITKRGQNVTFRCDPISEHNRLYWYRQTLGQGPEFLTYFQNEAQLEKSRLLSDRFSAERPKGSFSTLEIQRTEQGDSAMYLCASSSDRQGETQYFGPGTRLLVL.

The chain recombines TRBV14 with TRBJ2-1; TRBD2 aligns across 9 bases. Germline CDR1 reads SGHDN; CDR2 reads FVKESK. The CDR3 is made up of 16 amino acids. Unmatched junction bases numbered 8, after V lost 2 bases and J lost 6 bases. Here the CDR3 DNA reads TGTGCCAGCAGCCAATTAAACGGACTAGCGCTCAATGAGCAGTTCTTC. This codes for CASSQLNGLALNEQFF.

The V and J genes are TRBV5-1 and TRBJ2-2; D tentatively reads TRBD1 or TRBD2 (5 bases each). Germline lookup yields CDR1 SGHRS and CDR2 YFSETQ. CDR3 length: 15 amino acids. Trimming shortened V by 1 base and J by 3 bases, and 10 bases separated the two germline ends. The chain's CDR3 is CASSLFGAYTGELFF. DNA for the CDR3: TGCGCCAGCAGCTTGTTCGGGGCGTACACCGGGGAGCTGTTTTTT.

This clone was picked up one time. The chain joins TRBV30 to TRBJ2-5, with D maybe TRBD2 (5 bases). This CDR3 has 15 residues. Germline lookup yields CDR1 GTSNPN and CDR2 SVGIG (reference sequence). Trimming stripped 2 bases from V and 8 bases from J, with 21 bases between. CDR3 nucleotide sequence: TGTGCCTGGAGTAGAGGGCAGGCGGTTACGAGTACCCAGTACTTC. This codes for CAWSRGQAVTSTQYF.

This clone has only a few counts. This rearrangement joins TRBV5-1 to TRBJ2-7; D not certain. The germline V gene has CDR1 SGHRS and CDR2 YFSETQ. The length of the CDR3 is 15 residues. V was pared by 0 bases and J by 0 bases, with 10 bases between. The CDR3 bases are TGCGCCAGCAGCTTGGCCTCCGGGCTCTCCTACGAGCAGTACTTC. It yields the protein CASSLASGLSYEQYF. The full variable domain, its missing parts supplied by reference TRBV5-1 and TRBJ2-7, is KAGVTQTPRYLIKTRGQQVTLSCSPISGHRSVSWYQQTPGQGLQFLFEYFSETQRNKGNFPGRFSGRQFSNSRSEMNVSTLELGDSALYLCASSLASGLSYEQYFGPGTRLTVT.

Only a few counts were recorded for this clone. The identical CDR3 is also encoded by other nucleotide sequences in the sample. This chain joins TRBV5-6 and TRBJ2-5; D gene uncertain. Per the germline V gene, CDR1 is SGHDT and CDR2 is YYEEEE. V was clipped by 2 bases and J by 5 bases, with 4 bases between them. CDR3 length: 11 residues. For the CDR3, the DNA is TGTGCCAGCAGCTTCGAGGAGACCCAGTACTTC. Translation gives CASSFEETQYF.

This chain uses TRBV7-2 with TRBJ2-5; 9 bases fit TRBD1. The CDR3 covers 14 residues. Losses at the gene ends were 5 bases for V and 6 bases for J; bases not matched to a gene: 7. Per the germline V gene, CDR1 is SGHTA and CDR2 is FQGNSA. The CDR3 nucleotides read TGTGCCAGCAGCATACAGGGGGCCGAGAAGACCCAGTACTTC. Its protein product is CASSIQGAEKTQYF.

The chain is built from TRBV30 and TRBJ1-2; 7 bases align to TRBD1. CDR3 size: 12 residues. Per the germline V gene, CDR1 is GTSNPN and CDR2 is SVGIG (reference sequence). The V and J ends lost 0 bases and 10 bases, in that order; junction bases with no gene match: 5. Here the CDR3 reads CAWSVGQNYYTF. The CDR3 nucleotides read TGTGCCTGGAGTGTGGGACAGAACTACTACACCTTC.

V is TRBV9 and J is TRBJ2-7; unclear D gene. Trimming removed 0 bases at V and 2 bases at J, with 12 bases between. The CDR3 runs to 15 residues. Germline assignment: CDR1 SGDLS and CDR2 YYNGEE. As DNA, the CDR3 is TGTGCCAGCAGCGTAGCTGCTGGGGATGCCTACGAGCAGTACTTC. It encodes CASSVAAGDAYEQYF.

This chain links TRBV5-6 with TRBJ2-3, with D tentatively TRBD2 (5 bases). CDR1 and CDR2 from the germline V gene are SGHDT and YYEEEE. Trimming took 7 bases from V and 6 from J, leaving 15 bases between them. This CDR3 region has 13 residues. CDR3 nucleotides: TGTGCCAGCCAACGGGAAGTTAAGGATACGCAGTATTTT. Translating gives CASQREVKDTQYF. The full variable domain, completed using reference TRBV5-6 and TRBJ2-3, is DAGVTQSPTHLIKTRGQQVTLRCSPKSGHDTVSWYQQALGQGPQFIFQYYEEEERQRGNFPDRFSGHQFPNYSSELNVNALLLGDSALYLCASQREVKDTQYFGPGTRLTVL.

J is TRBJ2-1 and V is TRBV7-8; no definite D call. The V gene's germline CDR1 is SGHVS and CDR2 FQNEAQ. The V and J ends lost 0 bases and 4 bases respectively, with 4 bases between them. CDR3 size: 13 residues. CDR3 DNA sequence: TGTGCCAGCAGCTTAGCGGAATACAATGAGCAGTTCTTC. Translating it yields CASSLAEYNEQFF.

V gene TRBV5-6 combines with J gene TRBJ2-5; D is undetermined. This CDR3 comprises 14 residues. Germline CDR1 and CDR2: SGHDT and YYEEEE. The V and J ends lost 1 base and 7 bases respectively, with 14 bases between them. CDR3 in DNA: TGTGCCAGCAGCTTGCATACTTTAAAGGGGACCCAGTACTTC. This translates into CASSLHTLKGTQYF.

The chain uses TRBV10-3 and TRBJ2-6; the D is unclear. The CDR3 is 13 amino acids. Germline V gene lookup returns CDR1 ENHRY and CDR2 SYGVKD. V lost 6 bases and J 4 bases, leaving 7 bases between the germline ends. CDR3 DNA sequence: TGTGCCATCAGGGCAGACGGGGCCAACGTCCTGACTTTC. Amino acids: CAIRADGANVLTF.

This clone turned up a few times. The CDR3 here is CASSEVPPGASTDTQYF. Written as DNA, the CDR3 is TGTGCCAGCAGTGAAGTCCCGCCGGGGGCAAGCACAGATACGCAGTATTTT. The chain is built from TRBV2 and TRBJ2-3; either TRBD1 or TRBD2 may supply D (6 bases each). There are 17 residues in the CDR3. Per germline, CDR1 SNHLY and CDR2 FYNNEI. The germline V and J ends were trimmed by 1 base and 0 bases, with 14 bases remaining between them. The entire variable domain, with the rest obtained from reference TRBV2 and TRBJ2-3, is as follows: EPEVTQTPSHQVTQMGQEVILRCVPISNHLYFYWYRQILGQKVEFLVSFYNNEISEKSEIFDDQFSVERPDGSNFTLKIRSTKLEDSAMYFCASSEVPPGASTDTQYFGPGTRLTVL.